This T cell receptor beta chain was recovered during a study of regulatory T cells in long-lasting Graves disease (dated by TCRdb to the early 2020s). Study-wide context: In the newly diagnosed Graves' disease group, patients had been taking antithyroid drugs for less than 3 months. This study used TCR sequencing and RNA sequencing of peripheral blood to compare persistent Graves' disease patients against newly diagnosed Graves' disease patients. The study was registered as a clinical trial and conducted in China. A total of approximately 35 samples were covered by TCR sequencing, comprising 13 persistent and around 20 newly diagnosed Graves' disease patients. What the authors observed across the whole study: The small sample size was acknowledged by the authors as a limitation that may reduce accuracy. Persistent patients shared more public clonotypes among themselves (roughly 2,700) than newly diagnosed patients did (roughly 920). Compared with newly diagnosed patients, patients with persistent Graves' disease had lower TCR Shannon entropy and fewer highly expanded clones, which suggests clonal expansion. The study examined only peripheral blood because the primary lesion, thyroid tissue, could not be accessed. Sequencing and analysis were restricted to the TCR beta chain. TRBV28, TRBJ1-2 and TRBJ2-5 were preferentially used in persistent disease, while TRBV20-1 and TRBJ2-1 were favored in newly diagnosed disease.

Based on the germline V gene, the CDR1 and CDR2 sequences are MNHEY and SVGEGT. The CDR3 numbers 14 residues from cysteine through phenylalanine. Kept here is only the CDR3 DNA, which spans 42 bases and is read in frame from base 1. V and J lose 6 bases and 0 bases, and a span of 11 bases separates them. The method behind the library was multiplex PCR. TCRdb shows the sequencer as Illumina HiSeq 4000. iRepertoire HTBI primers and Arm-PCR amplification of CDR3 regions were used to construct TCR beta libraries. Before sequencing, the PCR products underwent gel purification. Processing in the source paper ran as follows. Across samples, roughly 60 TRBV and 15 or so TRBJ segments were identified and used for gene usage analysis of CDR3 amino acid clonotypes. COPE and FqMerger were used to merge the filtered high-quality paired reads into contigs. BLAST was used to align contigs to IMGT TRBV, TRBD and TRBJ reference genes, and CDR3 was defined according to IMGT. Highly expanded clones were defined as clonotypes with a frequency above 0.1%. Repertoire diversity was measured by Shannon entropy, and V-J evenness by the Gini coefficient. Clonotypes shared by more than one individual were considered public. The raw public reads went through TCRdb reprocessing: fastp at Q25, MiXCR clone calling, in-frame beta chains kept. Rows with one shared CDR3 protein collapse into an entry with the most common genes and DNA. These V and J calls are TCRdb output, not the study's own analysis. The sample table contains about 620,000 distinct CDR3 sequences; only one count was recorded for 16% of them. The ten top clones hold approximately 20% of the sample.

This clonotype showed up many times. Its recognized antigen is unknown. There are no base qualities to consult, and no much larger clone falls within one base. The sample's time point label is to be understood as: newly diagnosed GD, antithyroid drugs for less than 3 months. For both TCR sequencing and RNA sequencing, RNA was extracted from PBMCs using TRIzol. Graves' disease was diagnosed according to American Thyroid Association guidelines. The patients came from an endocrinology department in Xi'an, China. From each patient, around 9.3 milliliters of peripheral blood was collected into an EDTA anticoagulant tube. Ficoll Paque Plus density gradient separation was used to isolate PBMCs, and no additional T cell sorting was done. An Agilent 2100 Bioanalyzer and agarose gel were used to assess RNA quality, and a NanoDrop 2000 was used to measure RNA concentration. The same sample was also studied in work on T cells in Graves' hyperthyroidism and ophthalmopathy. The second study also describes: Stable Graves' hyperthyroidism was defined as no progression to ophthalmopathy during 18 months of follow-up. Hyperthyroidism patients were aged 18 to 65 years and newly diagnosed, with disease duration of less than 2 months. Patients with uncontrolled infections, other autoimmune diseases, pregnancy or lactation were excluded. Diagnoses relied on clinical symptoms, serum thyroxine and TRAb, thyroid ultrasound and orbital computed tomography. For the first round of RT-PCR on the TCR CDR3, the HTBI primer set was used together with the Qiagen OneStep RT-PCR kit. Most expanded thyroid clonotypes (frequency above 0.001) were also detected in blood, a finding suggesting that blood repertoires may reflect thyroid immune responses. A model built on a 13 V-J signature distinguished ophthalmopathy from stable hyperthyroidism, reaching around 87% sensitivity and approximately 81% specificity in cross-validation and 80%/75% in testing. In validation, progression to ophthalmopathy was predicted by the model with 70.59% sensitivity and about 72% specificity, a median of 6.5 months before onset. A discovery cohort of approximately 100 patients, approximately 45 with Graves' ophthalmopathy and 55 to 60 with stable Graves' hyperthyroidism, was used to find distinguishing TCR V-J signatures. An independent validation cohort of 18 to 20 hyperthyroidism patients and over 15 patients who later progressed to ophthalmopathy tested prospective prediction of ophthalmopathy. The roughly 99 discovery patients were divided at random into training and test sets in a 7:3 ratio. In about 6 Graves' hyperthyroidism patients, the study also compared T-cell repertoires from thyroid tissue with T-cell repertoires from blood. Following sampling, methimazole starting at 30 mg daily was given to hyperthyroidism patients, and high-dose intravenous methylprednisolone was given to ophthalmopathy patients. The libraries were constructed in a second round of multiplex PCR and then size-selected and purified. Sequencing of the libraries was done on an Illumina HiSeq2000 using paired-end 100 bp reads. SOAPnuke was used to process the raw data, throwing out any read that contained adapters or uncalled bases, had a mean Phred below 15, or lacked an exact constant-primer or identifier match. High-quality paired reads were merged with COPE v1.2.5, and unique nucleotide sequences were defined as clonotypes. MiTCR v1.1 was used to align the clonotypes against IMGT TRBV, TRBD and TRBJ reference segments. Only V-J combinations with frequency above 0.0001, covering about 99% of repertoires, were analysed. A TCS score was defined as the ratio of F50 (clonal expansion) to E x V (chaos), with BLOSUM62-based TCRdist applied between CDR3 peptides within each V-J. Welch's t-statistics and random forest reduced around 550 V-J features to roughly 13, which were used in a naive Bayes classifier (R e1071). Sample size was not statistically predetermined, and blinding of investigators to group allocation was not performed. TCR Vbeta CDR3 sequencing of 135 peripheral blood samples (over 40 ophthalmopathy, some 75 hyperthyroidism and approximately 17 progressor patients) is reported in the paper.

The chain joins TRBV6-2 or TRBV6-3 to TRBJ1-1, and perhaps TRBD1 as D gene, on 6 matching bases. This TCR came from a woman in her twenties or thirties with Graves disease. Donor details come from another sample of the same person, matched by shared clones. This specimen consisted of peripheral blood mononuclear cells (PBMCs), obtained at new diagnosis, from a patient treated with antithyroid drugs. For the CDR3, the sequence is CASRGGEVNTEAFF. In nucleotides, the sequence is TGTGCCAGCAGAGGGGGGGAGGTGAACACTGAAGCTTTCTTT.